This TCR beta chain was retrieved from a study of blood T cell repertoires in COVID-19. The wider study: Material from acute and convalescent COVID-19 was sourced from the United States, Italy and Spain.

Profiled with immunoSEQ multiplex PCR; TCRdb holds only in-frame clones, not every one. The table lists around 700,000 clones, around 90% of them singletons, with approximately 0.3% in the top ten. This clone was counted only a few times. The clonotype was recovered from a woman aged 18-35 years with acute or convalescent COVID-19. Sequencing was performed on peripheral blood.

The CDR3 coding sequence is TGTGCCACCACACCAGGGGTAATCCCTGAAGCTTTCTTT. Translated: CATTPGVIPEAFF. The chain has TRBV6-7 and TRBJ1-1; D is possibly TRBD1 (6 bases). TRBV6-7 belongs to the ORF category, with a function that is uncertain. The CDR3 is made up of 13 amino acids. Trimming stripped 10 bases from V and 6 bases from J, with 18 bases between.